This T cell receptor (beta chain) was captured in a study of CD8+ T cells in alopecia areata. Specimens obtained from alopecia areata patients comprised lesional scalp punch biopsies and peripheral blood. This clone was counted a single time. Its cognate antigen is unknown. Whole-study findings and limits: Mouse data revealed clearer TCR sharing than patient data did, a gap possibly tied to HLA.

Reverse transcription of extracted RNA yielded cDNA, which provided the sequencing template. The protocol was immunoSEQ multiplex PCR, while the TCRdb copy is restricted to in-frame clones and leaves out a portion. This sample has 110,000 or so clones; approximately 61% occur once, and the top ten carry roughly 25%. The sequence was collected from a human donor with alopecia areata. The specimen was NKG2D-low CD8+ T cells sorted from blood.

The DNA of the CDR3 is TGCGCCAGCACTTCATACGGTCAGCCCCAGCATTTT. It is translated as CASTSYGQPQHF. V gene TRBV10-2 combines with J gene TRBJ1-5; D remains ambiguous. Germline-derived CDR1 and CDR2 are WSHSY and SAAADI. This CDR3 has 12 residues. Between the trimmed V and J ends, which lost 7 bases and 6 bases, there was a span of 10 bases.